This TCR beta chain is drawn from a study of cytomegalovirus exposure and HLA in healthy donors (dated by TCRdb to the late 2010s). In terms of the full investigation: According to an earlier analysis of 450 to 650 of the donors, 150 million to 200 million T cells yielded some 110 million unique TCR beta sequences and around 300 Gb of sequence data. Among the roughly 390 genotyped donors, approximately 76% belonged to the genetic ancestry cluster associated with self-reported Caucasian donors. The study profiled the T cell repertoires of some 610 subjects by immunosequencing and related them to cytomegalovirus serostatus. In addition to the first cohort of roughly 700 subjects, a separate validation cohort of approximately 110 different subjects was used. High-throughput TCR immunosequencing, statistical association of individual TCRs with disease status, and machine learning were combined to predict cytomegalovirus infection status. The study aimed to test whether cataloging public T cell receptors could reveal signatures of past pathogen exposure. Every repertoire in the discovery cohort had been generated on one and the same sequencing platform. Class I and class II HLA loci were covered by the typing at four-digit resolution. A later genetic analysis used genome-wide SNP genotypes for about 60% of the roughly 670 donors, treating that subset as a discovery cohort. Among about 400 genotyped donors of the cohort, an average of around 240,000 unique TCR beta nucleotide sequences was sequenced per donor, of which about 20% were non-productive. Donor age, sex, ethnicity and CMV serostatus were compiled together with the repertoire data. An early release covering over 500 HLA-typed donors comprised approximately 300 gigabases of sequencing data and about 90 million unique TCR sequences. An earlier analysis of a few hundred of the donors applied high-throughput TCR beta sequencing to assess whether each TCR beta V gene segment acted as functional or pseudogenic. Rather than using new phenotypic data, the later analysis identified candidate immune exposures from TCR beta sequences and from how often those sequences occurred across donors. Typing coverage differed by locus: A, B, C, DRB1 and DQB1 were typed in about 620-630 donors, DQA1 in roughly 500, DPA1 in nearly 610, and DPB1 in 472. Roughly 5 DR-DQ haplotypes were handled as single units for association and clustering, since linkage in the cohort was strong. A later analysis re-analyzed previously published TCR beta repertoires from roughly 600 donors and added high-resolution HLA genotyping to study TCR occurrence patterns.

The library was built by means of the immunoSEQ multiplex PCR assay. For the multiplex PCR, a mixture combining 60 forward primers for TCR Vbeta segments and 13 reverse primers for TCR Jbeta segments was used. The CDR3 region of rearranged TCR beta genes was amplified from genomic DNA with a multiplex PCR assay. The amplified TCR beta libraries were sequenced on the Illumina HiSeq System as 87-base-pair reads. The paper's data handling went like this. In a later analysis, around 80 million unique TCR beta chains were counted across the 666 repertoires, and roughly 11 million of these chains were shared by at least two donors. Raw reads were error-corrected and collapsed into unique sequences with a nearest-neighbor algorithm that merged closely related sequences to remove PCR and sequencing errors. To assign V, D and J gene segments, CDR3 sequences were aligned to IMGT reference sequences. For a sequence to be retained, at least a six-nucleotide match to both a V gene segment and a J gene segment was required. Rearrangements were called productive when the CDR3 lacked stop codons and stayed in frame with V and J; all others were non-productive. CDR3 was defined by IMGT convention, running from the second conserved V-encoded cysteine to the conserved J-encoded phenylalanine. Sequences without an unambiguous match to a single V gene segment were excluded from the earlier analysis of several hundred of the donors. An earlier analysis of roughly 590 of the donors called V segments functional above 56.7% productive rearrangements and segregating when the between-donor standard deviation exceeded 5%. A statistical classification framework was developed to diagnose cytomegalovirus status using the catalog of TCR beta chain sequences. In a later analysis, TCR nucleotide sequences were compared against IMGT/GENE-DB human TR gene sequences so that V and J genes could be assigned. In a later analysis, CDR3 sequences and most-parsimonious VDJ recombination scenarios were assigned using the TCRdist pipeline. A later analysis defined each TCR beta chain by its CDR3 amino acid sequence plus V-gene family, and excluded reads lacking a unique V-gene family. To address suspected cross-contamination and a sequencing artifact, a later analysis removed under 600 highly shared, low-generation-probability nucleotide sequences. In a later analysis, a clonal expansion index was calculated for each public chain from normalized within-repertoire ranks of inferred template counts. A later analysis computed generation probabilities with a VDJ recombination model fitted to out-of-frame rearrangements, and checked the results against IGoR. A later analysis scored TCR-TCR, TCR-HLA and TCR-CMV co-occurrence with hypergeometric tests, applying a repertoire-size bias correction to TCR pairs. A later analysis estimated false discovery rates by permuting HLA or CMV assignments 20 times. In a later analysis, co-occurring TCRs were grouped using DBSCAN, and TCRdist sequence similarity was added for clustering within HLA-allele-positive subsets. Repertoires with fewer than 30,000 or more than 120,000 public chains, plus five repertoires with anomalous nucleotide sharing, were excluded from co-occurrence clustering. Entries here come from immuneACCESS through TCRdb and include only in-frame sequences with V and J called. Some clones fail to appear in such tables; in the studies checked, an unresolved V gene covers under half of the shortfall, and the cause of the remainder is unknown. V and J calls plus clone size are reproduced from that table; the DNA served to infer D and trimming. The sample data list around 210,000 clones, and 75% to 85% of these were observed just once. Roughly 2.5% of the sample is taken by the ten largest.

The cohort consisted of hundreds of healthy bone marrow donors. Cohort members were all nominally healthy when sampled, although unrecorded immune exposures were likely present. The donor tested CMV seronegative and was one of the 352 seronegative cohort members. Each donor provided a peripheral blood sample, and peripheral blood mononuclear cells were used for TCR beta sequencing. The Qiagen DNeasy Blood Extraction Kit was used to extract genomic DNA from the blood cell samples. In the germline V gene, CDR1 corresponds to SNHLY and CDR2 to FYNNEI. The CDR3 spans 14 residues, from the cysteine through the phenylalanine. Only the CDR3 DNA stays, 42 bases, in frame from base 1. The V end gives up 5 bases and the J end 7 bases, leaving 4 bases in the junction not matched to a gene. As concerns this clone: This receptor's antigen is unknown. Per-nucleotide qualities are absent, and no much larger clonotype sits a single base away.

What the study reported, not specific to this receptor: While some public TCRs were present in many individuals, most TCR sequences turned up only very rarely across donors. Strong co-occurrence of HLA alleles, especially DR and DQ, made assigning TCR associations to individual alleles difficult. Cytomegalovirus status was reported to be diagnosed by the classifier with high specificity and sensitivity in both the original and validation cohorts. An association between a missense DCLRE1C variant and V-gene and J-gene trimming of TCR beta chains was found in a later genetic analysis and replicated in an independent cohort. According to a later analysis, TCR association rates differed among HLA loci, with DRB1 alleles showing the most associated TCRs and HLA-C alleles showing the fewest. A later analysis associated some 17,000 TCR beta sequences with specific HLA alleles at a false discovery rate of 0.05. In an earlier analysis of over 550 of the donors, most TCR beta V segments were observed in productive rearrangements about 87% or about 30% of the time, broadly matching IMGT annotations. The study gave a list of some 150 TCR beta chains associated with cytomegalovirus. According to a later genetic analysis, donors in an Asian-associated ancestry cluster had fewer N-insertions in productive TCRs than the approximately 630-donor mean. It was suggested by the authors that the approach could potentially be generalized to other disease states and immunological phenotypes. Some IMGT-functional V segments, including TRBV6-2 and TRBV6-3, could not be told apart with the 87-base-pair reads, so those segments were excluded. A cluster of highly shared sequence variants was judged likely to represent a technical artifact of the sequencing pipeline. A further reported finding was that TCR beta sequences accurately predicted the HLA-A and HLA-B alleles for most subjects in the first cohort. Correlated functional status among segregating V segments might reflect linkage disequilibrium, but an unknown experimental factor could not be ruled out. In a later analysis, HLA-associated TCR beta chains showed more clonal expansion and lower generation probabilities than non-associated chains that were equally common. Because counts were too low, fewer than 20 rarely observed V segments, including chromosome 9 orphons, were excluded from the earlier analysis of 587 of the donors. CMV serostatus was the only immune exposure information available for the cohort. In a later analysis, several top co-occurrence clusters were reported to appear linked to parvovirus B19, influenza, CMV and Epstein-Barr virus. In a later analysis, most CMV-associated TCR beta chains were found to appear HLA-restricted, with HLA associations seemingly driven largely by CMV exposure. In vitro tests confirmed that a few of the cytomegalovirus-associated TCR beta chains recognize cytomegalovirus antigens. Sequencing depth was assumed to be roughly uniform across donors in the presence/absence analyses, though that assumption may not hold. HLA typing was unavailable for some donors at each locus, so association tests used only the typed subset. The cohort was sequenced for TCR beta chains only, and without alpha or paired-chain data the features that could be detected were limited.

The chain joins TRBV2 to TRBJ1-6; 8 central nucleotides agree with TRBD1. The source of this sequence is a woman in her thirties or forties in good health and CMV-seronegative. Sequencing input: PBMCs. The CDR3 reads as follows: CASSMDRVNSPLHF. The DNA sequence is as follows: TGTGCCAGCAGTATGGACAGGGTCAATTCACCCCTCCACTTT.